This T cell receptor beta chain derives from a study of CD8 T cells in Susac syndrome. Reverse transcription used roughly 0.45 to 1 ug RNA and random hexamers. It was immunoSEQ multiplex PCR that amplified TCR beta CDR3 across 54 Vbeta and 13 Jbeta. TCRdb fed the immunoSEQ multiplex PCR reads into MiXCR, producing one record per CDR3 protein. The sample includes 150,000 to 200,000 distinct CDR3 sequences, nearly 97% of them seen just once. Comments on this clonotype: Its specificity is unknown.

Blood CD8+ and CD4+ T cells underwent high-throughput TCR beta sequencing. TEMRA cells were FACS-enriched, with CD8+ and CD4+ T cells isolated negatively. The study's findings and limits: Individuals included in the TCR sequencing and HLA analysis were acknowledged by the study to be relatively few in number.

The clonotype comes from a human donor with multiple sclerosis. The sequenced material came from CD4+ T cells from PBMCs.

The CDR3 nucleotides are TGCGCCAGCAGCTTGAAGGAAGAGTTCGAGACCCAGTACTTC. Translation: CASSLKEEFETQYF. The chain couples TRBV5-1 to TRBJ2-5; D is uncertain. Between the trimmed V and J ends, which lost 1 base and 5 bases, there was a span of 12 bases. Germline V CDR1 and CDR2: SGHRS, YFSETQ. This CDR3 comprises 14 residues.